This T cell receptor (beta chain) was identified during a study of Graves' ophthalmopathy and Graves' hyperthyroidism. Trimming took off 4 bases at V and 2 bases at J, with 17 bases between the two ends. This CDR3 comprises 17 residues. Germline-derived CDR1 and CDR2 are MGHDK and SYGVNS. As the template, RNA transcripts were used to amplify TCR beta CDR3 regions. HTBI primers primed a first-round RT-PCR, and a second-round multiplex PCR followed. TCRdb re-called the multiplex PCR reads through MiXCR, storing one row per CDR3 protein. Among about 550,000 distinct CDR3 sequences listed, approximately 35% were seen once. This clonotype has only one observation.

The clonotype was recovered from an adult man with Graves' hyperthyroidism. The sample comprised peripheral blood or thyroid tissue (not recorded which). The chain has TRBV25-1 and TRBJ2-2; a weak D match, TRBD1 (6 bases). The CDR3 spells CASSARPGDTNTGELFF. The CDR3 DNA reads TGTGCCAGCAGTGCTAGACCTGGGGACACAAACACCGGGGAGCTGTTTTTT.